The present T cell receptor (beta chain) was sequenced within a study of blood T cells in healthy people across ages. PBMCs, at least 6.5 million per sample, were isolated. Points on this clonotype: Its antigen remains unidentified.

A second PCR, run for about 6 to 11 cycles, used a sample-barcoded 5' primer plus a J-beta primer mix. TCRdb fed the 5' RACE reads into MiXCR, producing one record per CDR3 protein. The sample consists of around 900,000 distinct CDR3 sequences, roughly half of them appearing once. Overall study results and limits: Naive T cell percentage and TCR beta diversity correlated strongly. Roughly linearly, TCR beta diversity per million T cells fell as age increased. Compared with aged donors, long-lived donors showed fewer expanded clones, suggesting selection.

Per the germline V gene, CDR1 is SGHRS and CDR2 is YFSETQ. The CDR3 loop spans 13 amino acids. Trimming stripped 2 bases from V and 6 bases from J, with 8 bases between. The V and J genes are TRBV5-1 and TRBJ2-2, with D tentatively TRBD2 (6 bases). Specimen: blood. The TCR sequence derives from a woman in her sixties in good health. CDR3 sequence: CASSFAGPGELFF. The CDR3 DNA sequence: TGCGCCAGCAGCTTCGCGGGGCCCGGGGAGCTGTTTTTT.